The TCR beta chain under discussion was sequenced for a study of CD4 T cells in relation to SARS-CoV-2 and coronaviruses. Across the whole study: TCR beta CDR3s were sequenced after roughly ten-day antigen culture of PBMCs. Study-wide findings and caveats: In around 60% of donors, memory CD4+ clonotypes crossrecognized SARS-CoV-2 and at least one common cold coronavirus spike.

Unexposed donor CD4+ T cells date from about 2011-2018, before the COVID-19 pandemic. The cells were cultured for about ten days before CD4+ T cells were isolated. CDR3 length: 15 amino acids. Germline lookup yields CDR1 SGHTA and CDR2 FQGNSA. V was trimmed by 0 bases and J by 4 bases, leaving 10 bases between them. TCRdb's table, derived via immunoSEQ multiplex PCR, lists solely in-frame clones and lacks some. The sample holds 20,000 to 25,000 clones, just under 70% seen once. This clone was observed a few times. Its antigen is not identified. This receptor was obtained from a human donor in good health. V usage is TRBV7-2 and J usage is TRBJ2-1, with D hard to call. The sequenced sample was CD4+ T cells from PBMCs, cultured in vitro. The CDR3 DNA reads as TGTGCCAGCAGCTTAGCGCATGGCCCATACAATGAGCAGTTCTTC. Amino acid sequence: CASSLAHGPYNEQFF.